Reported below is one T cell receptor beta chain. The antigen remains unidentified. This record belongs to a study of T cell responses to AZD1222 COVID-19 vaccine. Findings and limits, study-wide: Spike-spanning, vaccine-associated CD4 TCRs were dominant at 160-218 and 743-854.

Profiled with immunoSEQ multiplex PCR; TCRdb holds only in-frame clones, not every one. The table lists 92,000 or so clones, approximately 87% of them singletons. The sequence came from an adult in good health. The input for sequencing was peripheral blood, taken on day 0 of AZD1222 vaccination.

This CDR3 reads CASSQTGELFF. The DNA of the CDR3 is TGTGCCAGCAGCCAAACCGGGGAGCTGTTTTTT. The chain is built from TRBV4-2 and TRBJ2-2; D gene ambiguous. CDR3 length equals 11 residues. Per germline, CDR1 LGHNA and CDR2 YNFKEQ. Trimming removed 2 bases at V and 5 bases at J, with 0 bases between.